The clone carrying this T cell receptor (beta chain) occurred a few times. The sample originates from a study of blood T cell repertoires in COVID-19. Study context: COVID-19 samples collected from the United States, Italy and Spain covered acute and convalescent phases. In each case, the material was cDNA or gDNA derived from T cells, B-cell-depleted T cells, or PBMCs.

Some clones are missing from TCRdb's copy, which holds only in-frame ones; the method was immunoSEQ multiplex PCR. The sample consists of about 140,000 clones, approximately 88% of them appearing once. This CDR3 is built from 15 residues. Germline values: CDR1 MNHEY, CDR2 SMNVEV (reference sequence). V lost 5 bases and J lost 9; bases outside the gene matches: 12. The specimen sequenced was PBMCs or T cells enriched from blood (not recorded which). The sequence was collected from a man between 65 and 85 years old who had been exposed to COVID-19. The gene calls are TRBV27 and TRBJ2-1; TRBD2 matches 8 bases. CDR3 region: CASSVAGGGSGEQFF. As DNA, the CDR3 is TGTGCCAGCAGTGTGGCGGGAGGTGGTTCTGGTGAGCAGTTCTTC.